Below are 14 T cell receptor beta chains sequenced from a single sample in a study of beta chain features in type 1 diabetes. For these TCRs, the target antigens are not known. Expressed TCRB transcripts got sequenced, as all isolated RNA was reverse transcribed. The table came from immunoSEQ multiplex PCR; TCRdb's copy has only in-frame clones and leaves some out. The repertoire includes more than 550,000 clones, over 12% of them detected once, and less than 0.04% sits in the top ten. Notes on the study in general: A moderate, significant TCRB CDR3 shortening appeared in type 1 diabetes across four CD4+ subsets.

The sample taken for sequencing was naive CD4+ T cells from blood. Every receptor here comes from a man aged 18 to 30 with type 1 diabetes.

The V call is TRBV5-6, the J call TRBJ2-6; D is perhaps TRBD2 (6 bases). Trimming took off 2 bases at V and 2 bases at J, with 8 bases between the two ends. This CDR3 has 15 amino acids. Germline-derived CDR1 and CDR2 are SGHDT and YYEEEE. CDR3 protein: CASSFGGAGANVLTF. The CDR3 DNA sequence: TGTGCCAGCAGCTTCGGCGGGGCTGGGGCCAACGTCCTGACTTTC.

This clone was found a few times. V usage is TRBV28 and J usage is TRBJ2-5, with 9 bases lining up with TRBD2. This CDR3 spans 14 amino acids. Looked up from germline, CDR1 is MDHEN and CDR2 is SYDVKM. Trimming at V came to 4 bases and at J to 5 bases, leaving 5 bases not matched to a gene. The CDR3 here is CASSSSGGHETQYF. Here the CDR3 DNA reads TGTGCCAGCAGTTCAAGCGGGGGGCACGAGACCCAGTACTTC. Together with reference TRBV28 and TRBJ2-5, the CDR3 gives the full variable domain: DVKVTQSSRYLVKRTGEKVFLECVQDMDHENMFWYRQDPGLGLRLIYFSYDVKMKEKGDIPEGYSVSREKKERFSLILESASTNQTSMYLCASSSSGGHETQYFGPGTRLLVL.

This CDR3 is CSVGPSGGDTDTQYF. Here the CDR3 DNA reads TGCAGCGTTGGGCCAAGCGGGGGAGACACAGATACGCAGTATTTT. The genes are TRBV29-1 and TRBJ2-3; TRBD2 matches 8 bases. CDR1 SQVTM and CDR2 ANQGSEA come from the germline V gene. V was pared by 4 bases and J by 2 bases, with 8 bases of the junction left unmatched. The CDR3 totals 15 residues.

The chain recombines TRBV30 with TRBJ2-5, with D possibly called TRBD1 or TRBD2 (5 bases each). V was pared by 1 base and J by 5 bases, with 8 bases between. In germline, CDR1 is GTSNPN, CDR2 SVGIG (reference sequence). This CDR3 is built from 12 residues. DNA for the CDR3: TGTGCCTGGAGTGCCAGGGAGGAGACCCAGTACTTC. Translation: CAWSAREETQYF.

This CDR3 is CAWIPLGPLNTEAFF. The CDR3 nucleotides read TGTGCCTGGATCCCACTGGGACCATTGAACACTGAAGCTTTCTTT. The chain has TRBV30 and TRBJ1-1; tentatively, D is TRBD1 (5 bases). V was clipped by 4 bases and J by 0 bases, with 15 bases between them. Germline values: CDR1 GTSNPN, CDR2 SVGIG (reference sequence). The length of the CDR3 is 15 residues.

The rearrangement joins TRBV7-2 to TRBJ2-7, with D possibly matching TRBD1 (5 bases). The V gene's germline CDR1 is SGHTA and CDR2 FQGNSA. V was pared by 2 bases and J by 0 bases, with 8 bases between. The length of the CDR3 is 14 residues. CDR3 protein: CASSLSGASYEQYF. CDR3 DNA sequence: TGTGCCAGCAGCTTAAGTGGGGCCTCCTACGAGCAGTACTTC. Complete variable domain (other parts from reference TRBV7-2 and TRBJ2-7): GAGVSQSPSNKVTEKGKDVELRCDPISGHTALYWYRQSLGQGLEFLIYFQGNSAPDKSGLPSDRFSAERTGGSVSTLTIQRTQQEDSAVYLCASSLSGASYEQYFGPGTRLTVT.

The chain has TRBV29-1 and TRBJ2-7; the D gene is possibly TRBD2 (5 bases). Germline CDR1 is SQVTM and CDR2 is ANQGSEA. V was pared by 3 bases and J by 3 bases, with 12 bases between. The CDR3 totals 13 residues. The CDR3 sequence: CSVEPRRDYEQYF. CDR3 nucleotides: TGCAGCGTTGAGCCCCGCCGGGACTACGAGCAGTACTTC.

The CDR3 region is CASSQGVGETQYF. The CDR3 DNA is TGTGCCAGCAGCCAAGGGGTGGGAGAGACCCAGTACTTC. This chain uses TRBV9 with TRBJ2-5; tentative D call: TRBD1 (5 bases). Germline V CDR1 and CDR2: SGDLS, YYNGEE. Trimming removed 4 bases from V and 4 bases from J, with 11 bases in between. This CDR3 region has 13 residues.

This clone was observed a handful of times. This chain links TRBV19 with TRBJ2-3; D call uncertain. The CDR3 is 16 residues long. Germline V gene lookup returns CDR1 LNHDA and CDR2 SQIVND (reference sequence). The ends were cut back, 0 bases at V and 0 bases at J, with 10 bases in the middle. Written as DNA, the CDR3 is TGTGCCAGTAGTATAGACCGGACCCGAAGCACAGATACGCAGTATTTT. Translating gives CASSIDRTRSTDTQYF.

In this sample, this clone turned up a few times. The rearrangement uses TRBV6-5 and TRBJ2-2; D is unclear. Trimming left V 4 bases short and J 3 bases short, with 9 bases between. The CDR3 is 14 amino acids. The V gene's germline CDR1 is MNHEY and CDR2 SVGAGI. CDR3 protein: CASSSQRDTGELFF. Written as DNA, the CDR3 is TGTGCCAGCAGTTCTCAGCGTGACACCGGGGAGCTGTTTTTT.

In this sample, this clone turned up a few times. CDR3 coding DNA: TGCAGCGCTGGGGCGGACCGCCTAACTAAAGACACCTTC. This codes for CSAGADRLTKDTF. The chain carries TRBV29-1 and TRBJ1-2; D possibly corresponds to TRBD1 (5 bases). Trimming cost V 7 bases and J 12 bases, with 24 bases left between them. CDR1 and CDR2 (germline): SQVTM, ANQGSEA. CDR3 length equals 13 residues.

The rearrangement uses TRBV4-2 and TRBJ2-7, with 10 nucleotides matching TRBD1. The CDR3 consists of 15 residues. The ends lost 1 base at V and 3 bases at J; junction bases unmatched: 3. CDR1 is LGHNA and CDR2 is YNFKEQ in the germline V gene. CDR3 sequence (DNA): TGTGCCAGCAGCCAAGCCCGGGACAGGGGCTACGAGCAGTACTTC. Translating it yields CASSQARDRGYEQYF.

The chain carries TRBV4-1 and TRBJ1-2, with D possibly TRBD1 on 5 matching bases. Germline V gene sequence: CDR1 MGHRA, CDR2 YSYEKL. This CDR3 spans 16 amino acids. V was trimmed by 1 base and J by 2 bases, leaving 14 bases between them. CDR3 loop: CASSQGQGLRNYGYTF. In nucleotides, the CDR3 is TGCGCCAGCAGCCAAGGGCAGGGCCTACGGAACTATGGCTACACCTTC.

The genes are TRBV30 and TRBJ2-7; 9 bases agree with TRBD1. CDR1 is GTSNPN, CDR2 SVGIG, per germline (reference sequence). The CDR3 consists of 16 residues. V dropped 7 bases and J dropped 3; count of bases not matched to a gene: 16. In DNA form, the CDR3 reads TGTGCCTCACAGGACAGGGGATTGGGGGTCGGCTACGAGCAGTACTTC. Amino acids: CASQDRGLGVGYEQYF.